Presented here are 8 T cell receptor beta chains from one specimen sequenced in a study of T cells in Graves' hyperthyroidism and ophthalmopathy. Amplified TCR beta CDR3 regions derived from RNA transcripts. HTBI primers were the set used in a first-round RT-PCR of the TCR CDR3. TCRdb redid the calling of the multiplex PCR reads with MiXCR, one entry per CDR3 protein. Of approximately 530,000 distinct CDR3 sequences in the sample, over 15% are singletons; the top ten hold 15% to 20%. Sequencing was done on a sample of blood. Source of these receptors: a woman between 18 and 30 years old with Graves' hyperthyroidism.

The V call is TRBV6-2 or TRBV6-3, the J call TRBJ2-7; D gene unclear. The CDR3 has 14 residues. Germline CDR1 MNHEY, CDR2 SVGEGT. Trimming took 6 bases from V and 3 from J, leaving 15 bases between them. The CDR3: CASSRMSRVYEQYF. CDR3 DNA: TGTGCCAGCAGCCGCATGAGTCGGGTCTACGAGCAGTACTTC.

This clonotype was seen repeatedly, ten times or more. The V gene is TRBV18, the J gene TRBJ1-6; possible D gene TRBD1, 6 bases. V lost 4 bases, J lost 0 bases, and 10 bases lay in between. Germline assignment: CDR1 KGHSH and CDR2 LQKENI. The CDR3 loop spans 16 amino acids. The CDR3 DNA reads TGTGCCAGCTCACTGCTGGACAGCTCCTATAATTCACCCCTCCACTTT. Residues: CASSLLDSSYNSPLHF.

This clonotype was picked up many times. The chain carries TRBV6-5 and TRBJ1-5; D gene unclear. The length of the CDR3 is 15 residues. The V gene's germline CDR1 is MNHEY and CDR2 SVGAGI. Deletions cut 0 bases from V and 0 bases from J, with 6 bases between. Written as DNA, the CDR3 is TGTGCCAGCAGTTACTCGAGGAGTAGCAATCAGCCCCAGCATTTT. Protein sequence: CASSYSRSSNQPQHF.

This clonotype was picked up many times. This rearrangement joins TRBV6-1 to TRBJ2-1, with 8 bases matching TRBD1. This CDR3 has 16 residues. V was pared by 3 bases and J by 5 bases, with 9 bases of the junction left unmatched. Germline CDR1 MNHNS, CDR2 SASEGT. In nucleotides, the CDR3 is TGTGCCAGCAGTGACCAGACAGGGGAAGCGAACAATGAGCAGTTCTTC. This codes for CASSDQTGEANNEQFF.

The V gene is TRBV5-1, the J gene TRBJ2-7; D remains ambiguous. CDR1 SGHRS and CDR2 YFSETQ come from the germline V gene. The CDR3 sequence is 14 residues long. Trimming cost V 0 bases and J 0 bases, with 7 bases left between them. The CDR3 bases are TGCGCCAGCAGCTTGGTAGACCACTCCTACGAGCAGTACTTC. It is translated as CASSLVDHSYEQYF.

CDR3 region: CASSPLRGLNTEAFF. Written as DNA, the CDR3 is TGCGCCAGCAGCCCGTTGAGGGGTTTGAACACTGAAGCTTTCTTT. The chain carries TRBV4-3 and TRBJ1-1, with D tentatively TRBD1 (5 bases). Germline values: CDR1 LGHNA, CDR2 YSLEER. Trimming took 4 bases from V and 0 from J, leaving 12 bases between them. This CDR3 contains 15 residues.

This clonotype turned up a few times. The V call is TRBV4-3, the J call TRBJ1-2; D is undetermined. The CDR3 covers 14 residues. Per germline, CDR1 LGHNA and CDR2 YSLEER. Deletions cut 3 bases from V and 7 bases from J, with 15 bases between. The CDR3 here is CASSQAEVTGGYTF. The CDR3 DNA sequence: TGCGCCAGCAGCCAGGCAGAAGTAACTGGTGGCTACACCTTC.

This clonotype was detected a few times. CDR3 protein: CASSPSLGGGAPDTQYF. In DNA, the CDR3 is TGCGCCAGCAGCCCCTCCTTAGGGGGGGGGGCCCCAGATACGCAGTATTTT. This chain uses TRBV4-3 with TRBJ2-3; TRBD2 might be the D (7 bases). The V end was cut by 4 bases, the J end by 4 bases, with 21 bases between. Germline CDR1 and CDR2: LGHNA and YSLEER. The CDR3 extends over 17 amino acids.